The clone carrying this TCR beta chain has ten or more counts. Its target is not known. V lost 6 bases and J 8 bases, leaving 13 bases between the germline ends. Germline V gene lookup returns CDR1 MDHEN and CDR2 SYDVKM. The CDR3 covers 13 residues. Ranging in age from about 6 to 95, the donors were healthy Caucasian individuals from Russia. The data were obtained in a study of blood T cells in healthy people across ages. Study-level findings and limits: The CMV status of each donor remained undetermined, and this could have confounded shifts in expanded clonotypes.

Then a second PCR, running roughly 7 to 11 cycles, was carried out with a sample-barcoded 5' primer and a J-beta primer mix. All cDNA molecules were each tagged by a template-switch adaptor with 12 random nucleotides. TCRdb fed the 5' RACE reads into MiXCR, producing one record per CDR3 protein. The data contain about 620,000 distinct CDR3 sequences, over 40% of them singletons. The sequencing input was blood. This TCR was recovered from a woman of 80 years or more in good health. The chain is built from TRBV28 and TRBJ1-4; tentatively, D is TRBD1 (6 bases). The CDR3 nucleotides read TGTGCCAGCAGCCGTGATACAGGGGAAAAACTGTTTTTT. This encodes CASSRDTGEKLFF.